This T cell receptor beta chain is from a study of blood T cell repertoires in COVID-19. Study-wide context: Samples representing acute and convalescent COVID-19 were sourced from the United States, Italy and Spain. T cells, B-cell-depleted T cells, or PBMCs supplied cDNA or gDNA.

Methods used by the authors: Amplification with reference gene primers provided the estimates of nucleated cell counts. The protocol was immunoSEQ multiplex PCR, while the TCRdb copy is restricted to in-frame clones and leaves out a portion. V and J calls and clone size are those listed in that table; D and trimming were worked out from the DNA. The sample has around 62,000 clones, roughly 92% seen once. Trimming pared 2 bases from V and 0 bases from J, leaving 6 bases between. The CDR3 is 14 amino acids. Germline assignment: CDR1 SGHRS and CDR2 YFSETQ. The V and J genes are TRBV5-1 and TRBJ1-3; D is uncertain. The material sequenced was peripheral blood. This receptor was identified in a man between 65 and 85 years old with active COVID-19. CDR3 sequence reads: CASSLQHSGNTIYF. CDR3 nucleotides: TGCGCCAGCAGCTTACAGCACTCTGGAAACACCATATATTTT.